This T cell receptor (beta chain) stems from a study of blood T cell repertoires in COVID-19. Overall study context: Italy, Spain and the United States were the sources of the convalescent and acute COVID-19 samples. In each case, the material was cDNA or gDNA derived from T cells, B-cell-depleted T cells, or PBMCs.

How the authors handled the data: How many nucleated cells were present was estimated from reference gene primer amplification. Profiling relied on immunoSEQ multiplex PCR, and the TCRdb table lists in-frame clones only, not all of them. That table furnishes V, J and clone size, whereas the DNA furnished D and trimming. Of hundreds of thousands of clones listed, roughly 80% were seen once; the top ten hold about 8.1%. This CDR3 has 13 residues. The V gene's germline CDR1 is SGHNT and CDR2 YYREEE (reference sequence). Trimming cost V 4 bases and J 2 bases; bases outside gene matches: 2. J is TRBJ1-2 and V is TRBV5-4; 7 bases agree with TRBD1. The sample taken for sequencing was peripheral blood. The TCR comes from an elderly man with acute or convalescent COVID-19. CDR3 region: CASSQQGNYGYTF. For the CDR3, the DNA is TGTGCCAGCAGCCAACAGGGGAACTATGGCTACACCTTC.